This T cell receptor beta chain comes out of a study of technical replicates of blood from a handful of donors. Assay used: immunoSEQ multiplex PCR; TCRdb lists only in-frame clones, some missing. The table has nearly 70,000 clones, 92% seen once. CDR3 length equals 18 residues. The V gene's germline CDR1 is LNHDA and CDR2 SQIVND (reference sequence). Trimming stripped 5 bases from V and 2 bases from J, with 25 bases between. The receptor comes from a human donor in good health. Sequenced: T cells isolated from PBMCs. V is TRBV19 and J is TRBJ2-7; maybe TRBD2 (6 bases). The CDR3 bases are TGTGCCAGTAGTGCTGGCGTTCCTAGCGCCGAATATCCCTACGAGCAGTACTTC. This translates into CASSAGVPSAEYPYEQYF.